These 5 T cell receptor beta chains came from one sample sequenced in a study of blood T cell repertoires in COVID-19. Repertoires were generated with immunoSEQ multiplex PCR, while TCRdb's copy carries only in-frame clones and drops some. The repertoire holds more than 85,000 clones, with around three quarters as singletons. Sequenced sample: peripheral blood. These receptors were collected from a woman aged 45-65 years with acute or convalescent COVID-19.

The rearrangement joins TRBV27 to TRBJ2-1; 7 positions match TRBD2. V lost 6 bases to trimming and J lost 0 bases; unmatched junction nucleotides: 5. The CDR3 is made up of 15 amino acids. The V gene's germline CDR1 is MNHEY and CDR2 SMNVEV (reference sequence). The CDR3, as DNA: TGTGCCAGCAGCCCCTGGGGGGGCTCCTACAATGAGCAGTTCTTC. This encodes CASSPWGGSYNEQFF.

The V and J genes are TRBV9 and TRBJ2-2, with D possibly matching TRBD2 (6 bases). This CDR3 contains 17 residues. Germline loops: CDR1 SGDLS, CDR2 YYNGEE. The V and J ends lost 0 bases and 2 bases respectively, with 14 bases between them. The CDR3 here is CASSVALDSGNTGELFF. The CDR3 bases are TGTGCCAGCAGCGTAGCTTTGGATAGCGGTAACACCGGGGAGCTGTTTTTT.

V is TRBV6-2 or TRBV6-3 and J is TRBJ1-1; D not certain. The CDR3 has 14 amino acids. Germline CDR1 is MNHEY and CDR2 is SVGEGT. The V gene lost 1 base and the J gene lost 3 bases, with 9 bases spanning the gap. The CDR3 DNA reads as TGTGCCAGCAGTTACTGGGAGATGGACACTGAAGCTTTCTTT. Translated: CASSYWEMDTEAFF.

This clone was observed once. This CDR3 reads CASSGGSTDTQYF. The CDR3 nucleotides read TGTGCCAGCAGTGGGGGGTCCACAGATACGCAGTATTTT. The V call is TRBV28, the J call TRBJ2-3; D perhaps matches TRBD2 (6 bases). V lost 5 bases, J lost 2 bases, and 8 bases lay in between. Germline V gene sequence: CDR1 MDHEN, CDR2 SYDVKM. CDR3 size: 13 residues.

CDR3 nucleotides: TGTGCCAGCAGCAAGGGCGGAGGGGAAGAGGCTGAAGCTTTCTTT. Encoded protein: CASSKGGGEEAEAFF. V usage is TRBV7-2 and J usage is TRBJ1-1; D is perhaps TRBD1 (5 bases). The V and J ends lost 5 bases and 6 bases respectively, with 19 bases between them. CDR1 and CDR2 (germline): SGHTA, FQGNSA. This CDR3 is built from 15 residues.